This T cell receptor beta chain was captured by sequencing in a study of blood T cell repertoires in COVID-19. As for the study in general: Both acute and convalescent COVID-19 samples were obtained from the United States, Italy and Spain.

V lost 4 bases, J lost 0 bases, and 12 bases stayed unmatched. The CDR3 contains 21 residues. CDR1 is SNHLY, CDR2 FYNNEI, per germline. Authors' processing steps: How many nucleated cells were present was estimated from reference gene primer amplification. TCRdb's table, derived via immunoSEQ multiplex PCR, lists solely in-frame clones and lacks some. The D gene and trimming were derived from the DNA, and the V and J assignments and clone size from that table. The sample shows 39,000 or so clones, 81% of them seen only once. The clonotype was recovered from a man in his forties or fifties with active or convalescent COVID-19. Source material: peripheral blood. The chain links TRBV2 to TRBJ2-2, with 15 bases aligning to TRBD2. DNA for the CDR3: TGTGCCAGCAGTGGGTACTACGGGACTAGCGGGGGGACCGCGAACACCGGGGAGCTGTTTTTT. Its protein product is CASSGYYGTSGGTANTGELFF.